Sequencing of this T cell receptor (beta chain) was carried out in a study of shared clonotypes between healthy human individuals (dated by TCRdb to about 2020). About the study as a whole: The cohort included three men and two women between 18 and 49 years of age. Different laboratories and diverse techniques were used to prepare libraries and sequence TCR repertoires, to increase sequencing depth and limit assay-specific biases. To estimate repertoire size and how much clonotype sharing occurs between individuals, the study deeply sequenced the blood TCR repertoires of several healthy adults. For each donor, CD4 naive and CD4 memory were each given three plates, CD8 naive was given two plates, and CD8 memory was given one plate. Each donor's leukapheresis produced roughly between roughly 0.94 and 9.5 billion PBMCs. The paper as a whole reports these results and caveats: Sampling was restricted to blood, and TCR repertoires in tissues likely differ from the TCR repertoires found in blood. Compared with non-shared clonotypes, clonotypes shared by all four sorted-subset donors had higher generation probabilities. When a few donors were compared, the shared fraction of clonotypes was about 5.4% for naive CD4, 3.5% to 4% for naive CD8, roughly 2.5% for memory CD4, and 0.35% to 0.4% for memory CD8. Even with the large sequencing depth, rarefaction of the sorted-subset datasets indicated that sequencing was incomplete. Pairwise subsampling indicated that sequencing depth was expected to affect the degree of clonotype sharing among donors. Naive subsets generally had larger estimated clonotype richness than memory subsets. Because the study included a small number of donors, the genetic and exposure-history diversity represented was limited.

A note on this clone: No cognate antigen has been identified for it. Within one base of it there is no much larger clone, and no base qualities were kept.

TCR CDR3 regions were amplified from genomic DNA by multiplex PCR using the deep immunoSEQ assay. Extracted genomic DNA from each cell subset was spread evenly across all wells of several immunoSEQ 96-well plates, with each plate serving as a replicate. For sorted subsets, roughly 200 ng genomic DNA, equal to about 30,000 T cell genomes, was loaded into each replicate PCR. Purified libraries were quantified with a Qubit 3.0 fluorometer, sized on a Bioanalyzer 2100, and re-quantified with the KAPA Library Quantification kit. A separate single-read 150-cycle Illumina NextSeq 550 flow cell was used to sequence each immunoSEQ 96-well plate. As for the authors' bioinformatics: Because the immunoSEQ output held only junctional sequences and lacked quality scores, the filtering could not match the filtering applied to full-length reads. To assign V/J genes and CDR3, sequences were annotated against IMGT germline references using PyIR, a Python wrapper for IgBLAST v1.9. Reads with weak V/J assignments (E-value above 1e-6), missing CDR3, stop codons, out-of-frame junctions, or ambiguous translated residues were removed. V3J clonotypes were defined by identical inferred V gene, J gene, and CDR3 amino acid sequence. Percentage overlap between repertoires was computed as shared unique clonotypes divided by the size of the smaller repertoire. Repertoire richness was assessed with RTK rarefaction, the Chao1 estimator, and Recon v2.1 estimates of unobserved clonotypes. Generation probabilities for all TCRbeta clonotypes obtained by the gDNA method from a handful of donors were computed using OLGA. TCRdb holds this immuneACCESS table with in-frame rearrangements only. Some clones are missing; in checked studies, unresolved V genes explain under half, and the rest has no known cause. That table furnishes V, J and clone size, whereas the DNA furnished D and trimming. The sample contains some 700,000 clones, 90% of them found a single time. In total, the top ten clones hold 34% of the sample.

For this chain, trimming is 5 bases at the V end and 4 bases at the J end, and the number of junction bases without a gene match is 11. From the cysteine up to the phenylalanine, the CDR3 has a length of 15 residues. Just CDR3 DNA is preserved here, 45 bases in frame from base 1. The germline V gene provides CDR1 SGHTA and CDR2 FQGTGA. The donors were healthy, HIV-negative adults who had no recently reported acute infections or vaccinations. Only Caucasian adults living in Nashville, Tennessee, USA were represented among the donors. CD8 memory samples were composed of magnetically selected CD45RO+ cells combined with CCR7-negative CD45RA+ effector memory (TemRA) cells. After blood collection by leukapheresis, PBMCs were isolated using Ficoll-Histopaque density gradient centrifugation and then cryopreserved in the vapor phase of liquid nitrogen. Analytical flow cytometry was used to check the purity and quantity of every magnetically sorted T cell population. From each sorted fraction, genomic DNA was isolated and quantified by UV absorbance on a Nanodrop 2000c.

This TCR was sampled from a young man in good health. Some clones in this sample may be carry-over from other donors' samples. Sequenced material: memory CD8+ T cells from PBMCs. According to the study, the label for this sample's cell subset or site signals: CD45RO+ cells pooled with CCR7-negative TemRA cells. The chain is encoded by TRBV7-3 joined to TRBJ2-7; a stretch of 7 junction bases matches TRBD1. CDR3 reads: CASSPSGDRPYEQYF. The DNA is TGTGCCAGCAGCCCATCCGGGGACAGACCTTACGAGCAGTACTTC.